The 27 T cell receptor beta chains below were found in one sample sequenced in a study of OX40 agonist ivuxolimab in advanced cancers. Some clones are missing from TCRdb's copy, which holds only in-frame ones; the method was immunoSEQ multiplex PCR. Of nearly 20,000 clones in the sample, about 83% were seen once. Source: CD4+ or CD8+ T cells sorted from blood, taken in a trial of the OX40 agonist ivuxolimab. The receptors shown here come from an adult with an advanced solid tumor such as melanoma, head and neck, liver or kidney cancer.

The sample holds one count of this clone. The V gene is TRBV10-3, the J gene TRBJ1-5; D might be TRBD1 (5 bases). The CDR3 extends over 15 amino acids. Germline V gene sequence: CDR1 ENHRY, CDR2 SYGVKD. V lost 10 bases to trimming and J lost 0 bases, with 16 bases between them. The CDR3, as DNA: TGTGCCACCAACGAGAACAGGTATAGCAATCAGCCCCAGCATTTT. Amino acids: CATNENRYSNQPQHF.

The J gene is TRBJ2-7, the V gene TRBV14, with 7 bases that match TRBD1. The V gene's germline CDR1 is SGHDN and CDR2 FVKESK. V lost 3 bases to trimming and J lost 1 base; unmatched junction nucleotides: 6. The CDR3 length is 15 residues. CDR3 loop: CASSHESGGSYEQYF. The CDR3 nucleotides read TGTGCCAGCAGCCATGAATCAGGGGGTTCCTACGAGCAGTACTTC.

The genes are TRBV9 and TRBJ2-1; D remains unclear. Germline V gene lookup returns CDR1 SGDLS and CDR2 YYNGEE. The CDR3 extends over 18 amino acids. V was shortened by 4 bases and J by 0 bases, with 20 bases between the two germline ends. The DNA of the CDR3 is TGTGCCAGCAGCTTCCTCCCGGACGGTATTAGCTCCTACAATGAGCAGTTCTTC. It specifies CASSFLPDGISSYNEQFF.

The chain combines TRBV9 with TRBJ1-2; the D is unclear. Germline V gene data show CDR1 as SGDLS and CDR2 as YYNGEE. V was clipped by 4 bases and J by 0 bases, with 10 bases between them. This CDR3 has 14 amino acids. The CDR3 loop is CASSPSSANYGYTF. The CDR3 DNA reads TGTGCCAGCAGCCCTTCCAGTGCTAACTATGGCTACACCTTC.

The chain uses TRBV4-1 and TRBJ2-4, with D maybe TRBD1 (6 bases). Trimming removed 2 bases at V and 8 bases at J, with 10 bases between. Germline CDR1 MGHRA, CDR2 YSYEKL. CDR3 size: 13 residues. The CDR3 reads CASSQRQEDIQYF. The CDR3, as DNA: TGCGCCAGCAGCCAAAGACAGGAGGACATTCAGTACTTC.

The V call is TRBV6-5, the J call TRBJ2-7; D is unclear. There are 11 residues in the CDR3. The V gene lost 0 bases and the J gene lost 6 bases, with 3 bases spanning the gap. The germline V gene encodes CDR1 MNHEY and CDR2 SVGAGI. The CDR3 nucleotides read TGTGCCAGCAGTTACTCTAGCGAGCAGTACTTC. Amino acids: CASSYSSEQYF.

The sample holds one count of this clone. This rearrangement joins TRBV6-6 to TRBJ2-2; D call uncertain. Trimming shortened V by 2 bases and J by 0 bases, and 10 bases separated the two germline ends. Per germline, CDR1 MNHNY and CDR2 SVGAGI (reference sequence). The length of the CDR3 is 16 residues. CDR3 DNA: TGTGCCAGCAGTTACGGTACAACCGCGAACACCGGGGAGCTGTTTTTT. Its protein product is CASSYGTTANTGELFF.

The rearrangement links TRBV7-9 to TRBJ1-5; D is unclear. CDR3 length: 14 amino acids. CDR1 is SEHNR, CDR2 FQNEAQ, per germline (reference sequence). The V and J ends lost 1 base and 3 bases respectively, with 7 bases between them. The CDR3 region has the DNA TGTGCCAGCAGCTTAGGACTTCTCAATCAGCCCCAGCATTTT. It is translated as CASSLGLLNQPQHF.

J is TRBJ2-5 and V is TRBV5-1; tentatively, D is TRBD1 or TRBD2 (5 bases each). The J call is doubtful: the DNA matches TRBJ2-7 better. This CDR3 has 15 amino acids. CDR1 is SGHRS, CDR2 YFSETQ, per germline. The CDR3 here is CASSPSRDGAYEQYF. CDR3 bases: TGCGCCAGCAGCCCCTCCCGGGACGGGGCCTACGAGCAGTACTTC.

The genes are TRBV6-6 and TRBJ1-2; D remains ambiguous. V lost 5 bases, J lost 8 bases, and 9 bases lay in between. Germline V lookup: CDR1 MNHNY, CDR2 SVGAGI (reference sequence). This CDR3 has 11 residues. The CDR3 DNA reads as TGTGCCAGCAGTCAGTCAGAAGGCTACACCTTC. It codes for CASSQSEGYTF.

Remarks on this clone: Germline and junction disagree at one end, which may indicate a read error. J is TRBJ2-5 and V is TRBV13; TRBD2 matches 16 bases. The CDR3 is 17 amino acids. In germline, CDR1 is PRHDT, CDR2 FYEKMQ (reference sequence). The CDR3 bases are TGTGCCAGCAGCCTAGGGACTAGCGGGGGGGCCCAAGAGACCCAGTACTTC. Amino acid sequence: CASSLGTSGGAQETQYF.

Only a few counts were recorded for this clone. In nucleotides, the CDR3 is TGTGCCAGCAGTGACTCGATAGCGGGAGGGCCAGATACGCAGTATTTT. This translates into CASSDSIAGGPDTQYF. The chain is built from TRBV6-4 and TRBJ2-3; TRBD2 agrees at 11 bases. The CDR3 sequence is 16 residues long. Germline V gives CDR1 MRHNA, CDR2 SNTAGT. V dropped 0 bases and J dropped 4; count of bases not matched to a gene: 3.

The chain employs TRBV7-9 and TRBJ2-7; the D gene is possibly TRBD1 (6 bases). The CDR3 runs 15 residues. Trimming took 5 bases from V and 5 from J, leaving 19 bases between them. The germline V gene encodes CDR1 SEHNR and CDR2 FQNEAQ (reference sequence). CDR3 protein: CASSPGTSYTDEQYF. The DNA for the CDR3 is TGTGCCAGCAGCCCCGGGACATCGTACACTGACGAGCAGTACTTC.

Only a few counts were recorded for this clone. The chain combines TRBV10-3 with TRBJ1-1; perhaps TRBD1 as D (6 bases). Between the trimmed V and J ends, which lost 8 bases and 3 bases, there was a span of 16 bases. CDR1 and CDR2 from the germline V gene are ENHRY and SYGVKD. The CDR3 is 14 amino acids. CDR3 nucleotides: TGTGCCATCCGGGACATATGGGTTGACACTGAAGCTTTCTTT. Translated: CAIRDIWVDTEAFF.

In nucleotides, the CDR3 is TGTGCCAGTAGTCTACCGGGACTGAACACCGGGGAGCTGTTTTTT. Protein: CASSLPGLNTGELFF. The chain uses TRBV19 and TRBJ2-2; D may be TRBD2 (6 bases). The V end lost 5 bases, the J end lost 1 base, and 11 bases lay between the germline ends. CDR3 length: 15 residues. Germline V gene data show CDR1 as LNHDA and CDR2 as SQIVND (reference sequence).

The chain combines TRBV10-1 with TRBJ2-5; TRBD2 is a possible D gene (6 bases). This CDR3 has 13 residues. Trimming shortened V by 6 bases and J by 2 bases, and 10 bases separated the two germline ends. Germline V lookup: CDR1 WNHNN, CDR2 SYGVQD (reference sequence). In nucleotides, the CDR3 is TGCGCCAGCAGCCGGGAGCCGCAAGAGACCCAGTACTTC. It yields the protein CASSREPQETQYF.

V gene TRBV9 combines with J gene TRBJ2-1; no firm D call. Per the germline V gene, CDR1 is SGDLS and CDR2 is YYNGEE. The CDR3 runs 14 residues. The V end was cut by 0 bases, the J end by 6 bases, with 10 bases between. The CDR3 loop reads CASSVESIFNEQFF. The CDR3 nucleotides are TGTGCCAGCAGCGTAGAGAGTATTTTCAATGAGCAGTTCTTC.

The chain is built from TRBV30 and TRBJ1-1; D is ambiguous. The V gene lost 0 bases and the J gene lost 2 bases, with 16 bases spanning the gap. The CDR3 covers 16 residues. CDR1 is GTSNPN and CDR2 is SVGIG in the germline V gene (reference sequence). CDR3 DNA: TGTGCCTGGAGTGTCTCCCTTTCCGATCGTAACACTGAAGCTTTCTTT. This codes for CAWSVSLSDRNTEAFF.

The chain recombines TRBV7-9 with TRBJ2-7, with TRBD2 matching over 7 bases. From germline, CDR1 is SEHNR and CDR2 FQNEAQ (reference sequence). V shed 4 bases, J shed 1 base, and the junction held 10 bases outside the gene matches. The CDR3 extends over 16 amino acids. DNA of the CDR3: TGTGCCAGCAGCTCCCCGTTGGGGGGGAGGTCCTACGAGCAGTACTTC. Translation: CASSSPLGGRSYEQYF.

The V gene is TRBV5-5, the J gene TRBJ1-4; D unclear. V lost 5 bases, J lost 5 bases, and 7 bases lay in between. Germline V gene data show CDR1 as SGHKS and CDR2 as YYEKEE (reference sequence). This CDR3 has 12 residues. The CDR3 sequence is CASRPGNEKLFF. The CDR3 DNA follows: TGTGCCAGCAGACCGGGGAATGAAAAACTGTTTTTT. Complete variable domain (other parts from reference TRBV5-5 and TRBJ1-4): DAGVTQSPTHLIKTRGQQVTLRCSPISGHKSVSWYQQVLGQGPQFIFQYYEKEERGRGNFPDRFSARQFPNYSSELNVNALLLGDSALYLCASRPGNEKLFFGSGTQLSVL.

This chain connects TRBV29-1 to TRBJ2-3, with no clear D. The CDR3 length is 15 residues. Looked up from germline, CDR1 is SQVTM and CDR2 is ANQGSEA. The V end lost 2 bases, the J end lost 0 bases, and 12 bases lay between the germline ends. CDR3 coding DNA: TGCAGCGTTGAATTTGGTGAATCTAGCACAGATACGCAGTATTTT. It specifies CSVEFGESSTDTQYF.

The V call is TRBV9, the J call TRBJ2-2; D is perhaps TRBD1 (5 bases). Germline-derived CDR1 and CDR2 are SGDLS and YYNGEE. Trimming took off 0 bases at V and 1 base at J, with 7 bases between the two ends. The CDR3 sequence is 15 residues long. As DNA, the CDR3 is TGTGCCAGCAGCGTAGGGGGCCGGAACACCGGGGAGCTGTTTTTT. Its translation: CASSVGGRNTGELFF.

The chain is built from TRBV9 and TRBJ2-7; unclear D gene. Germline V gene lookup returns CDR1 SGDLS and CDR2 YYNGEE. This CDR3 spans 14 amino acids. The V end lost 4 bases, the J end lost 3 bases, and 14 bases lay between the germline ends. For the CDR3, the DNA is TGTGCCAGCAGCACCCTGGTAGACAACTACGAGCAGTACTTC. Protein: CASSTLVDNYEQYF.

In this sample, this clone turned up many times. This chain joins TRBV7-6 and TRBJ1-1; 8 bases are shared with TRBD1. The junction had 7 bases not matched to a gene; V was cut back by 5 bases and J by 5 bases. The germline CDR1 and CDR2 sequences are SGHVS and FNYEAQ. The CDR3 runs 14 residues. CDR3 loop: CASSQDRVRTEAFF. In DNA, the CDR3 is TGTGCCAGCAGCCAGGACAGGGTGAGGACTGAAGCTTTCTTT.

This sequence joins TRBV4-3 and TRBJ1-1; the D gene is possibly TRBD1 (5 bases). CDR3 length equals 15 residues. Trimming left V 0 bases short and J 5 bases short, with 13 bases between. Germline CDR1 LGHNA, CDR2 YSLEER. CDR3 region: CASSQDWRGGTEAFF. For the CDR3, the DNA is TGCGCCAGCAGCCAAGATTGGAGGGGAGGGACTGAAGCTTTCTTT.

Only a few counts were recorded for this clone. The chain joins TRBV2 to TRBJ2-1; TRBD2 matches 7 bases. The germline V gene encodes CDR1 SNHLY and CDR2 FYNNEI. The CDR3 covers 15 residues. J lost 1 base, V lost 7 bases, and 7 bases had no gene match. The CDR3 nucleotides read TGTGCCAGCATGAGGACTAGTTCGTCCTACAATGAGCAGTTCTTC. Its protein is CASMRTSSSYNEQFF.

This chain connects TRBV29-1 to TRBJ1-5; D possibly corresponds to TRBD1 (6 bases). V lost 7 bases to trimming and J lost 0 bases, with 16 bases between them. The CDR3 extends over 15 amino acids. Per germline, CDR1 SQVTM and CDR2 ANQGSEA. The CDR3 DNA sequence: TGCAGCGCTCACCTTACAGGGAGTAGCAATCAGCCCCAGCATTTT. Translation: CSAHLTGSSNQPQHF. Complete variable domain (other parts from reference TRBV29-1 and TRBJ1-5): SAVISQKPSRDICQRGTSLTIQCQVDSQVTMMFWYRQQPGQSLTLIATANQGSEATYESGFVIDKFPISRPNLTFSTLTVSNMSPEDSSIYLCSAHLTGSSNQPQHFGDGTRLSIL.